Listed below are T cell receptor beta chains from one sample, sequenced in a study of blood T cell repertoires in COVID-19. Repertoires were generated with immunoSEQ multiplex PCR, while TCRdb's copy carries only in-frame clones and drops some. The table records about 170,000 clones, 70% to 90% of them present only once. The sequenced sample consisted of peripheral blood. The receptor set was obtained from a woman of 80 years or more with COVID-19, enrolled during active disease. Each CDR3 is given with its conserved first and last residue. Each record gives: D gene, J gene, V gene, CDR3 protein. The D gene is left open where the match is weak.

TRBD1	TRBJ2-7	TRBV7-2	CASSSGTGGGEQYF
NA	TRBJ1-1	TRBV7-3	CASSLTGQPGAEAFF
TRBD1	TRBJ2-1	TRBV7-3	CASSPKGGTGKRSEQFF
NA	TRBJ2-7	TRBV5-1	CASSFVGVEQYF
TRBD1	TRBJ1-3	TRBV4-1	CASSPSTGPGNTIYF
TRBD1	TRBJ1-2	TRBV15	CATSADRVKNGYTF
NA	TRBJ2-7	TRBV6-6	CASSYTNPPPSEQYF
NA	TRBJ2-7	TRBV27	CASSLSNYRDLVYEQYF
NA	TRBJ2-3	TRBV5-5	CASSLGLGGDTQYF
NA	TRBJ2-3	TRBV6-5	CASSYSQTDLGAQYF
TRBD2	TRBJ2-5	TRBV3-1/TRBV3-2	CASSTGGGPETQYF
NA	TRBJ2-3	TRBV7-2	CASKVGRGTDTQYF
NA	TRBJ1-4	TRBV5-6	CASEGPPRREKLFF
NA	TRBJ2-6	TRBV4-3	CASSQLQISGANVLTF
NA	TRBJ2-1	TRBV7-3	CASSLNSWGTEQFF
NA	TRBJ1-2	TRBV27	CASSLSQAYGYTF
NA	TRBJ2-7	TRBV12-3/TRBV12-4	CASSAGVYEQYF
NA	TRBJ2-1	TRBV18	CASSPNRASSYNEQFF